This T cell receptor beta chain was observed in a study of cytomegalovirus exposure and HLA in healthy donors. Study-wide points: There were some public TCRs occurring in many donors, but most TCR sequences were rare.

Data came from immunoSEQ multiplex PCR; TCRdb stores just in-frame clones and leaves some out. Among over 200,000 clones listed, around 88% were seen once. This clone was recorded once. The antigen remains unidentified. The CDR3 has 15 amino acids. V shed 5 bases and J shed 5 bases, with 19 bases lying between them. The germline gives CDR1 PRHDT, CDR2 FYEKMQ (reference sequence). Sequencing input: PBMCs. V is TRBV13 and J is TRBJ2-7, with D perhaps TRBD1 (7 bases). The clonotype comes from a woman aged 18 to 35 in good health and CMV-seronegative. This chain's CDR3 is CASSTGGQSKNEQYF. The DNA of the CDR3 is TGTGCCAGCAGCACCGGGGGACAGTCTAAAAACGAGCAGTACTTC. Full variable domain (rest looked up from reference TRBV13 and TRBJ2-7): AAGVIQSPRHLIKEKRETATLKCYPIPRHDTVYWYQQGPGQDPQFLISFYEKMQSDKGSIPDRFSAQQFSDYHSELNMSSLELGDSALYFCASSTGGQSKNEQYFGPGTRLTVT.